The 8 T cell receptor beta chains below all came from one sample that was sequenced in a study of blood T cell repertoires in COVID-19. Libraries were prepared by immunoSEQ multiplex PCR; TCRdb keeps only in-frame clonotypes and omits some of them. Of roughly 380,000 clones listed, 85% are singletons. The specimen was peripheral blood. Receptors originate from a woman younger than 35 with acute or convalescent COVID-19.

The chain couples TRBV6-5 to TRBJ2-5, with D tentatively TRBD1 (6 bases). Germline V gene data show CDR1 as MNHEY and CDR2 as SVGAGI. V lost 6 bases and J lost 0, with 11 bases in between. The CDR3 sequence is 14 residues long. The chain's CDR3 is CASSQRGYQETQYF. The CDR3 DNA follows: TGTGCCAGCAGCCAGAGGGGGTACCAAGAGACCCAGTACTTC.

This clone appeared a few times. The chain joins TRBV7-9 to TRBJ1-2; TRBD1 might be the D (6 bases). This CDR3 has 14 residues. V lost 1 base to trimming and J lost 2 bases, with 8 bases between them. Looked up from germline, CDR1 is SEHNR and CDR2 is FQNEAQ (reference sequence). CDR3 sequence: CASSLEGGNYGYTF. The CDR3 DNA is TGTGCCAGCAGCTTAGAGGGGGGGAACTATGGCTACACCTTC.

This clone was seen just once. This sequence joins TRBV27 and TRBJ1-4, with D uncertain. The CDR3 totals 18 residues. CDR1 is MNHEY and CDR2 is SMNVEV in the germline V gene (reference sequence). Trimming removed 2 bases from V and 7 bases from J, with 23 bases in between. The CDR3 spells CASSLGGHPRAKREKLFF. The CDR3 DNA reads as TGTGCCAGCAGTTTAGGTGGGCACCCGAGGGCCAAACGTGAAAAACTGTTTTTT.

This chain connects TRBV27 to TRBJ2-1, with D perhaps TRBD1 (6 bases). Germline V gene data show CDR1 as MNHEY and CDR2 as SMNVEV (reference sequence). The V end lost 5 bases, the J end lost 6 bases, and 20 bases lay between the germline ends. This CDR3 comprises 16 residues. The CDR3: CASSGTDSLRGNEQFF. The CDR3 region has the DNA TGTGCCAGCAGTGGAACGGACAGTTTAAGGGGCAATGAGCAGTTCTTC.

The chain couples TRBV11-2 to TRBJ2-7, with D possibly being TRBD2 (5 bases). The CDR3 contains 15 residues. Trimming pared 4 bases from V and 2 bases from J, leaving 15 bases between. CDR1 SGHAT and CDR2 FQNNGV come from the germline V gene. CDR3 DNA sequence: TGTGCCAGCAGCTCCCCCCGCGGGCGAGCCTACGAGCAGTACTTC. Protein product: CASSSPRGRAYEQYF. Variable domain in full (rest from reference TRBV11-2 and TRBJ2-7): EAGVAQSPRYKIIEKRQSVAFWCNPISGHATLYWYQQILGQGPKLLIQFQNNGVVDDSQLPKDRFSAERLKGVDSTLKIQPAKLEDSAVYLCASSSPRGRAYEQYFGPGTRLTVT.

V gene TRBV6-2 or TRBV6-3 combines with J gene TRBJ2-3, with 10 positions matching TRBD2. The CDR3 length is 18 residues. Trimming cost V 2 bases and J 3 bases; bases outside gene matches: 11. The V gene's germline CDR1 is MNHEY and CDR2 SVGEGT. The CDR3 nucleotides are TGTGCCAGCAGTTACGTACAATTAGCGGGAGGAGTGACAGATACGCAGTATTTT. Residues: CASSYVQLAGGVTDTQYF.

The chain employs TRBV9 and TRBJ1-1; the D gene is possibly TRBD1 (6 bases). The CDR3 loop spans 15 amino acids. CDR1 and CDR2 (germline): SGDLS, YYNGEE. Trimming removed 0 bases at V and 0 bases at J, with 9 bases between. DNA for the CDR3: TGTGCCAGCAGCGTAGAGGGGGAGATGAACACTGAAGCTTTCTTT. Amino acids: CASSVEGEMNTEAFF.

This clone was detected only a few times. The chain employs TRBV10-1 and TRBJ2-7; possible D gene TRBD2, 6 bases. The CDR3 is 14 amino acids. Germline V CDR1 and CDR2: WNHNN, SYGVQD (reference sequence). The CDR3 here is CARGMARKIYEQYF. DNA of the CDR3: TGCGCTCGCGGGATGGCCAGGAAAATCTACGAGCAGTACTTC.